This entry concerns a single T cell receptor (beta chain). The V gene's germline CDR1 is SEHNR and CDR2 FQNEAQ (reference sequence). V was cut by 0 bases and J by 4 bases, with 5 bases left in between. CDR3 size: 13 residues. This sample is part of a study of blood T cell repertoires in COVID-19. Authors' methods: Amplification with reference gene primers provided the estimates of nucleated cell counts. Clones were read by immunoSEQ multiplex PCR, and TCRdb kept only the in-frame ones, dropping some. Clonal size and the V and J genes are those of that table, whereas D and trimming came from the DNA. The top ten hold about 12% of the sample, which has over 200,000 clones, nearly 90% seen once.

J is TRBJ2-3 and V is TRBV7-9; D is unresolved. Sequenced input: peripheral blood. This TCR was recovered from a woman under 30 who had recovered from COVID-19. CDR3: CASSLAAADTQYF. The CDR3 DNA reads TGTGCCAGCAGCTTAGCGGCGGCAGATACGCAGTATTTT.